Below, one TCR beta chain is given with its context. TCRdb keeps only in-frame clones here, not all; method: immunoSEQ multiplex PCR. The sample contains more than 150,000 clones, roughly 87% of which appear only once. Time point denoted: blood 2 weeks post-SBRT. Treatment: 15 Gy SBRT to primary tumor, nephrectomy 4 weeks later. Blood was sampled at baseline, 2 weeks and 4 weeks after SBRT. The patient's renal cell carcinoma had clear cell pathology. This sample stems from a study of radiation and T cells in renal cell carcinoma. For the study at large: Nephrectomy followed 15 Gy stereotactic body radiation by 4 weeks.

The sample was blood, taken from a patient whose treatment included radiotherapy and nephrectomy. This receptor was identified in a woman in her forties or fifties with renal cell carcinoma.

CDR3 coding DNA: TGTGCCAGCAGCCTTAGAATAGCGGGGGCCTACAATGAGCAGTTCTTC. It codes for CASSLRIAGAYNEQFF. J is TRBJ2-1 and V is TRBV11-2; the match to TRBD2 covers 9 bases. The CDR3 sequence is 16 residues long. CDR1 is SGHAT, CDR2 FQNNGV, per germline. The V and J ends lost 5 bases and 2 bases, in that order; junction bases with no gene match: 7.